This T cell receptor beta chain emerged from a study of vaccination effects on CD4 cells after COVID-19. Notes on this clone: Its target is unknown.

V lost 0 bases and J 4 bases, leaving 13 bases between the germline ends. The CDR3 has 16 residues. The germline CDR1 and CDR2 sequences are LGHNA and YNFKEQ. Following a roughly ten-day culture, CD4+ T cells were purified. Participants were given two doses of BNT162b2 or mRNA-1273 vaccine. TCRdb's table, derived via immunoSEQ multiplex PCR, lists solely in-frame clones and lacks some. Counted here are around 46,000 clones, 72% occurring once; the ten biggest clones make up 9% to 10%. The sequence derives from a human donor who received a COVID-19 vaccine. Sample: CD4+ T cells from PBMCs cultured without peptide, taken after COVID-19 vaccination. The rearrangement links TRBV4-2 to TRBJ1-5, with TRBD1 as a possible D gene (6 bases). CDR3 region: CASSQDSTRGNQPQHF. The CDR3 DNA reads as TGTGCCAGCAGCCAAGATTCCACCAGGGGTAATCAGCCCCAGCATTTT.